This is a list of T cell receptor beta chains from one sample in a study of blood T cell repertoires in COVID-19. Data came from immunoSEQ multiplex PCR; TCRdb stores just in-frame clones and leaves some out. The data hold approximately 500,000 clones, with approximately 83% observed a single time. The sample taken for sequencing was peripheral blood. The receptors were gathered from a human donor in a cohort sampled during active COVID-19. CDR3s include the opening cysteine and the closing phenylalanine or tryptophan. The D gene is left open where the match is weak. Clone sizes are given selectively: once, few, many, or a class where the clone is expanded.

- TRBJ2-2 15 TRBV18 - CASSPTFPGTGELFF TGTGCCAGCTCACCAACCTTCCCAGGAACCGGGGAGCTGTTTTTT
- TRBJ1-1 14 TRBV7-2 once CASSVEGGTSEAFF TGTGCCAGCAGCGTTGAGGGGGGGACCAGTGAAGCTTTCTTT
TRBD2 TRBJ2-1 19 TRBV7-3 - CASSLGLAGDLGTYNEQFF TGTGCCAGCAGCTTAGGTCTAGCGGGAGATCTGGGGACCTACAATGAGCAGTTCTTC
TRBD1 TRBJ1-2 14 TRBV4-1 - CASSQPGQGYGYTF TGCGCCAGCAGCCAACCGGGACAGGGATATGGCTACACCTTC
- TRBJ2-5 11 TRBV20-1 - CSAQLSETQYF TGCAGTGCACAGTTATCTGAGACCCAGTACTTC
- TRBJ2-7 13 TRBV10-3 - CAISDVYAYEQYF TGTGCCATCAGTGATGTCTACGCCTACGAGCAGTACTTC
TRBD2 TRBJ2-3 14 TRBV10-2 - CASSQGTITDTQYF TGCGCCAGCAGCCAAGGGACTATCACAGATACGCAGTATTTT
TRBD1 TRBJ1-2 15 TRBV19 - CASSETRDRVHGYTF TGTGCCAGTAGTGAAACCCGGGACAGGGTTCATGGCTACACCTTC
- TRBJ1-1 12 TRBV30 - CAWSDRRSEAFF TGTGCCTGGAGTGACAGGAGAAGCGAAGCTTTCTTT
- TRBJ2-3 17 TRBV2 - CASSVGPRGSSEDTQYF TGTGCCAGCAGTGTAGGGCCCAGGGGTTCCTCGGAGGATACGCAGTATTTT
- TRBJ2-1 15 TRBV7-2 - CASSLSYGGQNEQFF TGTGCCAGCAGCTTATCTTACGGGGGGCAGAATGAGCAGTTCTTC
- TRBJ1-4 16 TRBV7-2 once CASSLESARANEKLFF TGTGCCAGCAGCTTAGAGTCGGCGAGGGCTAATGAAAAACTGTTTTTT
- TRBJ1-1 13 TRBV10-3 - CAISEQGNTEAFF TGTGCCATCAGTGAACAGGGGAACACTGAAGCTTTCTTT
- TRBJ2-1 13 TRBV7-3 - CASGGSSYNEQFF TGTGCCAGCGGCGGCAGCTCCTACAATGAGCAGTTCTTC
- TRBJ1-5 16 TRBV18 - CASSPQGQGSNQPQHF TGTGCCAGCTCACCACAAGGTCAGGGAAGCAATCAGCCCCAGCATTTT
TRBD2 TRBJ2-3 16 TRBV5-1 - CASRRTSGYSTDTQYF TGCGCCAGCAGACGAACTAGCGGCTATAGCACAGATACGCAGTATTTT
- TRBJ1-5 15 TRBV6-2/TRBV6-3 few CASSSVTGFNQPQHF TGTGCCAGCAGTTCCGTTACAGGGTTCAATCAGCCCCAGCATTTT
TRBD1 TRBJ1-5 13 TRBV10-3 - CAIRGTENQPQHF TGTGCCATCAGGGGGACAGAGAATCAGCCCCAGCATTTT
TRBD1 TRBJ1-5 17 TRBV6-2/TRBV6-3 - CASSYPGTGLPNQPQHF TGTGCCAGCAGTTACCCCGGGACAGGGCTACCGAATCAGCCCCAGCATTTT
- TRBJ2-7 16 TRBV28 - CASSLGGGTPRGEQYF TGTGCCAGCAGTTTAGGGGGGGGGACACCCCGGGGCGAGCAGTACTTC
- TRBJ1-1 13 TRBV25-1 - CASSDRVHTEAFF TGTGCCAGCAGTGATCGGGTCCACACTGAAGCTTTCTTT
TRBD1 TRBJ2-5 14 TRBV5-6 once CASSPGQGGVFEYF TGTGCCAGCAGTCCGGGACAGGGGGGCGTGTTTGAGTACTTC
- TRBJ2-1 15 TRBV19 many CASSISGSSYNEQFF TGTGCCAGTAGTATTAGCGGTAGCTCCTACAATGAGCAGTTCTTC
TRBD1 TRBJ2-7 14 TRBV18 - CASSSGTGRYEQYF TGTGCCAGCTCGTCCGGGACAGGGCGATACGAGCAGTACTTC
TRBD1 TRBJ1-6 17 TRBV11-2 - CASSLDLRDRKNSPLHF TGTGCCAGCAGCTTAGATCTCCGGGACAGGAAAAATTCACCCCTCCACTTT
- TRBJ1-1 13 TRBV5-1 - CASSLVEGTEAFF TGCGCCAGCAGCTTGGTAGAGGGCACTGAAGCTTTCTTT
- TRBJ1-2 15 TRBV7-3 - CASSPRGGMNYGYTF TGTGCCAGCAGCCCGAGGGGGGGAATGAACTATGGCTACACCTTC
TRBD2 TRBJ2-7 14 TRBV19 - CASKETSVSYEQYF TGTGCCAGTAAAGAGACTAGCGTCTCCTACGAGCAGTACTTC
- TRBJ2-7 12 TRBV29-1 - CSVYPGAGEQYF TGCAGCGTTTACCCAGGGGCGGGCGAGCAGTACTTC
TRBD1 TRBJ2-7 11 TRBV6-1 - CASSEAGQAYF TGTGCCAGCAGTGAAGCGGGACAGGCCTACTTC
- TRBJ1-6 15 TRBV2 - CASSLQDLESSPLHF TGTGCCAGCAGTCTACAGGATCTAGAGAGTTCACCCCTCCACTTT
TRBD1 TRBJ2-7 20 TRBV11-3 - CASSLEYPQDRGRSGHEQYF TGTGCCAGCAGCCTAGAATACCCTCAGGACAGGGGGCGATCCGGCCACGAGCAGTACTTC
- TRBJ1-1 15 TRBV7-2 - CASSLKLTPNTEAFF TGTGCCAGCAGCTTAAAACTGACACCTAACACTGAAGCTTTCTTT
TRBD1 TRBJ1-2 14 TRBV3-1/TRBV3-2 - CASSHDRGVNGYTF TGTGCCAGCAGCCATGACAGGGGTGTAAATGGCTACACCTTC
- TRBJ1-4 13 TRBV28 few CASREPSAEKLFF TGTGCCAGCAGAGAGCCTAGCGCGGAAAAACTGTTTTTT
TRBD1 TRBJ1-1 13 TRBV6-6 - CASKGATYTEAFF TGTGCCAGCAAGGGGGCGACGTACACTGAAGCTTTCTTT
- TRBJ1-1 14 TRBV12-5 - CASVTPIENTEAFF TGTGCTAGTGTCACTCCAATAGAGAACACTGAAGCTTTCTTT
TRBD2 TRBJ2-7 15 TRBV6-5 - CASSYTSPPGGEQYF TGTGCCAGCAGTTACACTAGCCCTCCGGGGGGCGAGCAGTACTTC